These 14 T cell receptor beta chains share one sample of origin, sequenced in a study of shared clonotypes between healthy human individuals. Profiling relied on immunoSEQ multiplex PCR, and the TCRdb table lists in-frame clones only, not all of them. The table lists some 2,100,000 clones, about 94% of them singletons, with about 0.13% in the top ten. Sample: naive CD4+ T cells sorted from blood. The subset denotes: CD45RA+ positively selected. The receptors originated from a man younger than 35 in good health.

The rearrangement uses TRBV29-1 and TRBJ2-6; D not resolved. V was shortened by 4 bases and J by 0 bases, with 1 base between the two germline ends. The germline gives CDR1 SQVTM, CDR2 ANQGSEA. This CDR3 is built from 12 residues. The CDR3 loop reads CSVVSGANVLTF. For the CDR3, the DNA is TGCAGCGTTGTCTCTGGGGCCAACGTCCTGACTTTC.

This chain uses TRBV29-1 with TRBJ2-3, with 12 nucleotides matching TRBD2. CDR3 length equals 15 residues. V lost 6 bases, J lost 5 bases, and 9 bases stayed unmatched. Germline V CDR1 and CDR2: SQVTM, ANQGSEA. The CDR3 here is CSVARLAGELDTQYF. The CDR3 nucleotides read TGCAGCGTCGCACGACTAGCGGGAGAGTTAGATACGCAGTATTTT.

V gene TRBV5-1 combines with J gene TRBJ1-1, with 9 positions matching TRBD1. Germline CDR1 and CDR2: SGHRS and YFSETQ. The CDR3 has 16 residues. With 5 bases clipped from V and 7 bases from J, the junction kept 15 bases outside the gene matches. The DNA of the CDR3 is TGCGCCAGCAGGACTCGAGGCGGGACAGGGAGGAGTGAAGCTTTCTTT. Protein sequence: CASRTRGGTGRSEAFF.

The chain employs TRBV7-9 and TRBJ2-2, with unresolved D. The V end was cut by 0 bases, the J end by 1 base, with 6 bases between. Looked up from germline, CDR1 is SEHNR and CDR2 is FQNEAQ (reference sequence). CDR3 length: 15 residues. The CDR3 loop is CASSLASRNTGELFF. The CDR3 DNA follows: TGTGCCAGCAGCTTAGCCTCGCGGAACACCGGGGAGCTGTTTTTT.

V gene TRBV11-2 combines with J gene TRBJ1-4; the D gene is possibly TRBD1 (5 bases). V was clipped by 1 base and J by 6 bases, with 15 bases between them. Germline values: CDR1 SGHAT, CDR2 FQNNGV. The CDR3 runs to 16 residues. The CDR3 reads CASSLGLPGVDEKLFF. Here the CDR3 DNA reads TGTGCCAGCAGCTTAGGTCTTCCGGGGGTCGATGAAAAACTGTTTTTT.

As DNA, the CDR3 is TGCGCCAGCAGCTTGGACAGGTGGGACAATAATTCACCCCTCCACTTT. It is translated as CASSLDRWDNNSPLHF. This chain connects TRBV5-1 to TRBJ1-6; a possible D gene is TRBD1 (6 bases). This CDR3 contains 16 residues. V was cut by 0 bases and J by 5 bases, with 12 bases left in between. In germline, CDR1 is SGHRS, CDR2 YFSETQ.

This chain connects TRBV30 to TRBJ2-2, with no clear D. The CDR3 runs 13 residues. Germline CDR1 is GTSNPN and CDR2 is SVGIG (reference sequence). V was trimmed by 7 bases and J by 7 bases, leaving 16 bases between them. CDR3 bases: TGTGCCTACTTGTTGGTGAATGGCGGGGAGCTGTTTTTT. Translating it yields CAYLLVNGGELFF.

This chain uses TRBV30 with TRBJ2-3; 8 bases line up with TRBD2. Per the germline V gene, CDR1 is GTSNPN and CDR2 is SVGIG (reference sequence). The CDR3 totals 16 residues. With V trimmed by 2 bases and J by 4 bases, 11 bases remained unmatched. The CDR3 reads CAWSFTGGPGPDTQYF. CDR3 sequence (DNA): TGTGCCTGGAGTTTCACGGGAGGGCCCGGACCAGATACGCAGTATTTT.

About this clone itself: In the same sample, other DNA sequences code for this CDR3. The chain combines TRBV2 with TRBJ2-7; D not resolved. This CDR3 spans 11 amino acids. Trimming took off 0 bases at V and 6 bases at J, with 3 bases between the two ends. In germline, CDR1 is SNHLY, CDR2 FYNNEI. The CDR3 sequence is CASSEALEQYF. Here the CDR3 DNA reads TGTGCCAGCAGTGAAGCGCTCGAGCAGTACTTC.

The chain uses TRBV7-2 and TRBJ2-7; D is possibly TRBD1 or TRBD2 (5 bases each). Germline CDR1 reads SGHTA; CDR2 reads FQGNSA. The V and J ends lost 5 bases and 2 bases respectively, with 16 bases between them. The CDR3 contains 15 residues. CDR3 nucleotide sequence: TGTGCCAGCAGCCCGAACCGGGACCCGACCTACGAGCAGTACTTC. Its protein product is CASSPNRDPTYEQYF.

This clone appeared a few times. This chain joins TRBV7-9 and TRBJ1-2; 8 bases are a match to TRBD1. This CDR3 contains 13 residues. Trimming at V came to 5 bases and at J to 8 bases, leaving 7 bases not matched to a gene. The germline V gene has CDR1 SEHNR and CDR2 FQNEAQ (reference sequence). Written as DNA, the CDR3 is TGTGCCAGCAGCCGTACAGGGGGTCGCGGCTACACCTTC. Protein product: CASSRTGGRGYTF.

This clone was seen a single time. The CDR3, as DNA: TGCGCCAGCAGCCAAGAAGGGGCGGAGGGGAATGAGCAGTTCTTC. It is translated as CASSQEGAEGNEQFF. The chain carries TRBV4-3 and TRBJ2-1; the D gene is possibly TRBD2 (6 bases). This CDR3 region has 15 residues. CDR1 is LGHNA and CDR2 is YSLEER in the germline V gene. V was clipped by 0 bases and J by 7 bases, with 13 bases between them.

The CDR3 region is CASTWGQETQYF. CDR3 in DNA: TGTGCCAGCACTTGGGGGCAAGAGACCCAGTACTTC. The rearrangement uses TRBV2 and TRBJ2-5; D possibly matches TRBD1 or TRBD2 (5 bases each). The germline V and J ends were trimmed by 7 bases and 2 bases, with 8 bases remaining between them. CDR1 SNHLY and CDR2 FYNNEI come from the germline V gene. This CDR3 contains 12 residues.

The J gene is TRBJ1-6, the V gene TRBV5-1; tentatively, D is TRBD1 (6 bases). This CDR3 spans 16 amino acids. V lost 4 bases to trimming and J lost 10 bases, with 21 bases between them. Per the germline V gene, CDR1 is SGHRS and CDR2 is YFSETQ. The CDR3: CASSTDGGPLGSPLHF. Written as DNA, the CDR3 is TGCGCCAGCAGCACCGACGGGGGCCCCCTGGGATCACCCCTCCACTTT. The full variable domain, rest sourced from reference TRBV5-1 and TRBJ1-6, is KAGVTQTPRYLIKTRGQQVTLSCSPISGHRSVSWYQQTPGQGLQFLFEYFSETQRNKGNFPGRFSGRQFSNSRSEMNVSTLELGDSALYLCASSTDGGPLGSPLHFGNGTRLTVT.